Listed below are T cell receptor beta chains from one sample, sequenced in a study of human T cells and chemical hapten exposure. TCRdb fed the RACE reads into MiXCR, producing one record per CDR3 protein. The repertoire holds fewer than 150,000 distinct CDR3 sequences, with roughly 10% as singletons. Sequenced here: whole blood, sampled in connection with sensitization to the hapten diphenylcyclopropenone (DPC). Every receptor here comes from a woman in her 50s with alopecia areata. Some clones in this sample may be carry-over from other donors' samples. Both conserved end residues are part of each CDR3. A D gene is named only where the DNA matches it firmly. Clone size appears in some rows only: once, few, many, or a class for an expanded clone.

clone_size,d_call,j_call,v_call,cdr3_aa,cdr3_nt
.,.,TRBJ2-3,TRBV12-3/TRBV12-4,CASSPGTLRTDTQYF,TGTGCCAGCAGCCCCGGGACCCTACGCACAGATACGCAGTATTTT
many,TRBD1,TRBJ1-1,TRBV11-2,CASSPQGAGLNTEAFF,TGTGCCAGCAGCCCACAGGGGGCCGGGCTGAACACTGAAGCTTTCTTT
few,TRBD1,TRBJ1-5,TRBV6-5,CASSYRGQVGTQPQHF,TGTGCCAGCAGTTATCGGGGACAGGTCGGTACCCAGCCCCAGCATTTT
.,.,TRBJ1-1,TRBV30,CAWSVGRFPDRNTEAFF,TGTGCCTGGAGTGTAGGCAGGTTCCCGGACCGTAACACTGAAGCTTTCTTT
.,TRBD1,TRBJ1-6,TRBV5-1,CASSSPGQGSPLHF,TGCGCCAGCAGCTCACCGGGACAGGGTTCACCCCTCCACTTT
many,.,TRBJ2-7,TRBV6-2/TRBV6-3,CASSHRGGDKPYEQYF,TGTGCCAGCAGTCACCGGGGCGGGGACAAGCCCTACGAGCAGTACTTC
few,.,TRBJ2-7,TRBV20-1,CSASGLFRGFLDYEQYF,TGCAGTGCTAGCGGTCTCTTTAGGGGCTTCTTGGATTACGAGCAGTACTTC
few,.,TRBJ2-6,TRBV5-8,CASSYGLSGANVLTF,TGTGCCAGCAGCTATGGACTCTCTGGGGCCAACGTCCTGACTTTC
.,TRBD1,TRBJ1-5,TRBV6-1,CASSDGGTGRNQPQHF,TGTGCCAGCAGTGACGGGGGGACAGGGAGAAATCAGCCCCAGCATTTT
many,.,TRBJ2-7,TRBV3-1,CASSQGLAEYEQYF,TGTGCCAGCAGCCAAGGGCTAGCCGAGTACGAGCAGTACTTC
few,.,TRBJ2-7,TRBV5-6,CASRGADMLRNEQYF,TGTGCCAGCAGGGGAGCCGACATGCTAAGGAACGAGCAGTACTTC
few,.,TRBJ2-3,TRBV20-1,CSARGPDTQYF,TGCAGTGCTAGAGGTCCAGATACGCAGTATTTT
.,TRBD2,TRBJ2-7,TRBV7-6,CASSSTGTSGTYEQYF,TGTGCCAGCAGCTCTACCGGGACTAGCGGTACCTACGAGCAGTACTTC
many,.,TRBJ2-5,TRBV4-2,CASSQAGGNQETQYF,TGTGCCAGCAGCCAAGCTGGGGGGAACCAAGAGACCCAGTACTTC
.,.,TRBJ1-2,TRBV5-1,CASSRGTTANYGYTF,TGCGCCAGCAGCCGGGGGACGACAGCTAACTATGGCTACACCTTC
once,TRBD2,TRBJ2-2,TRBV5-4,CASSRLSGRAMSTGELFF,TGTGCCAGCAGCCGGTTAAGCGGGAGGGCCATGAGCACCGGGGAGCTGTTTTTT
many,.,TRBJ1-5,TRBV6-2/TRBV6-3,CASSLGGQPQHF,TGTGCCAGCAGTTTGGGAGGACAGCCCCAGCATTTT
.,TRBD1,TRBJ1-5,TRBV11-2,CASSISTGEGQPQHF,TGTGCCAGCAGCATCTCGACAGGGGAGGGACAGCCCCAGCATTTT
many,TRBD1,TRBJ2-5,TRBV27,CASSPGQGWETQYF,TGTGCCAGCAGTCCGGGACAGGGCTGGGAGACCCAGTACTTC
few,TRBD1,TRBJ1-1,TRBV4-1,CASSQDFGTVAPEAFF,TGCGCCAGCAGCCAAGATTTTGGGACAGTAGCGCCTGAAGCTTTCTTT
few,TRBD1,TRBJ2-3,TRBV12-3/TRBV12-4,CASSQGAGDTQYF,TGTGCCAGCAGCCAGGGGGCGGGGGATACGCAGTATTTT
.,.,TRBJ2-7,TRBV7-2,CATSEQPSYEQYF,TGTGCCACTTCGGAGCAACCGTCTTACGAGCAGTACTTC
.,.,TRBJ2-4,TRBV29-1,CSVEGERAKNIQYF,TGCAGCGTTGAAGGTGAGAGAGCCAAAAACATTCAGTACTTC
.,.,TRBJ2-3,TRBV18,CASSPPSGADTQYF,TGTGCCAGCTCACCACCGAGCGGTGCAGATACGCAGTATTTT
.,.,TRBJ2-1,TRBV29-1,CSVEVASYHNEQFF,TGCAGCGTTGAAGTGGCTAGCTACCACAATGAGCAGTTCTTC
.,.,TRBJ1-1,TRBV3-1,CASSLTAPNTEAFF,TGTGCCAGCAGCCTGACCGCTCCGAACACTGAAGCTTTCTTT
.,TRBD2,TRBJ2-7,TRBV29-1,CSVERAGEIYEQYF,TGCAGCGTTGAAAGAGCGGGAGAAATTTACGAGCAGTACTTC
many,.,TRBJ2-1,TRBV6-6,CASSIVGAGHNEQFF,TGTGCCAGCAGTATTGTAGGGGCCGGCCATAATGAGCAGTTCTTC
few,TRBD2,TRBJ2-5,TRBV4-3,CASSQDLAGETQYF,TGCGCCAGCAGCCAAGATCTAGCGGGGGAGACCCAGTACTTC
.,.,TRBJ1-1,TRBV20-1,CSARGPIDTEAFF,TGCAGTGCCCGTGGGCCTATAGACACTGAAGCTTTCTTT
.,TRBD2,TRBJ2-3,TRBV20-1,CSARAGLAGGTDTQYF,TGCAGTGCTAGAGCGGGACTAGCGGGAGGTACAGATACGCAGTATTTT
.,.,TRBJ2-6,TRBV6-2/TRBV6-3,CASSYSEFGLSGANVLTF,TGTGCCAGCAGTTACTCGGAGTTTGGGCTCTCTGGGGCCAACGTCCTGACTTTC
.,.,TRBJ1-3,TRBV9,CASSARGYSENTIYF,TGTGCCAGCAGCGCGAGGGGCTACTCTGAAAACACCATATATTTT
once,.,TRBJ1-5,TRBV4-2,CASSQEGGGGSNQPQHF,TGTGCCAGCAGCCAAGAAGGGGGAGGGGGAAGCAATCAGCCCCAGCATTTT
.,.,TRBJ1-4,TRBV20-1,CSARRGAIGEKLFF,TGCAGTGCCCGCCGGGGCGCGATCGGTGAAAAACTGTTTTTT
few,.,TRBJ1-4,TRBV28,CASSSPRVRVEKLFF,TGTGCCAGCAGCTCGCCGCGTGTGAGAGTCGAAAAACTGTTTTTT
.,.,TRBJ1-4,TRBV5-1,CASTDLTTNEKLFF,TGCGCCAGCACCGACTTAACAACTAATGAAAAACTGTTTTTT
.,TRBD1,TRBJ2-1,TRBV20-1,CSPGRQGNEQFF,TGCAGCCCGGGGAGACAGGGAAATGAGCAGTTCTTC
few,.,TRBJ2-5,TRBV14,CASSHEGGNWETQYF,TGTGCCAGCAGCCACGAAGGTGGAAATTGGGAGACCCAGTACTTC
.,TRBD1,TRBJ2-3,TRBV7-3,CASSLTPLTGASTDTQYF,TGTGCCAGCAGCTTAACCCCTCTGACAGGGGCTAGCACAGATACGCAGTATTTT